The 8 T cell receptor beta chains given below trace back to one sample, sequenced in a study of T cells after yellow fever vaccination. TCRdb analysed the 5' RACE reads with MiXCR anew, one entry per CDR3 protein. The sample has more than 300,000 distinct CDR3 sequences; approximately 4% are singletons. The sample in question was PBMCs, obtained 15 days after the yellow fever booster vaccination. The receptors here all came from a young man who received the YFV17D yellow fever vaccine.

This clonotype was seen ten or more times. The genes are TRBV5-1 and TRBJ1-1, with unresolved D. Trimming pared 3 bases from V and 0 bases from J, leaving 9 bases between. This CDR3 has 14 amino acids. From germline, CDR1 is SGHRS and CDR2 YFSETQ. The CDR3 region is CASSSQTMNTEAFF. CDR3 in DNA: TGCGCCAGCAGCTCCCAAACCATGAACACTGAAGCTTTCTTT.

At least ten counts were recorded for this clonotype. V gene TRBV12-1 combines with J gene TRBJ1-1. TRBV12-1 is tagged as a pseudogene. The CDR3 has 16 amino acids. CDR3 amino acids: CASSFKFRRKNTEAFF. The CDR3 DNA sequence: TGTGCCAGCAGCTTTAAATTCCGGCGGAAGAACACTGAAGCTTTCTTT.

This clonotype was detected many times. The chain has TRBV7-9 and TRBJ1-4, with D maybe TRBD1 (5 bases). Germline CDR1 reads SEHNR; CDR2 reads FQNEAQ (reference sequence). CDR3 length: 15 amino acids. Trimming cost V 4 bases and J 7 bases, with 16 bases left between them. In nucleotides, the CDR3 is TGTGCCAGCAGCTCATCCCGGGACCCCAGTGAAAAACTGTTTTTT. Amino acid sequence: CASSSSRDPSEKLFF.

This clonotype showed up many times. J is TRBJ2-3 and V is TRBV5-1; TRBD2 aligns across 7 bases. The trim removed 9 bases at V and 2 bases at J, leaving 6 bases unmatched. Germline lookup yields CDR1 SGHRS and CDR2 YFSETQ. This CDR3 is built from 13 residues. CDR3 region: CATSSGYTDTQYF. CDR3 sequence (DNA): TGCGCCACCTCTAGCGGTTACACAGATACGCAGTATTTT.

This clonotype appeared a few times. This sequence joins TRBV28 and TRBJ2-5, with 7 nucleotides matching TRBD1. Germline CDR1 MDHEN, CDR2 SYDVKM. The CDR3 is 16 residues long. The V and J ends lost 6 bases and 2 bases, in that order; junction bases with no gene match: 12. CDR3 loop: CASRPYPRDSQETQYF. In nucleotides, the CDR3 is TGTGCCAGCAGGCCCTATCCCCGGGACAGTCAAGAGACCCAGTACTTC.

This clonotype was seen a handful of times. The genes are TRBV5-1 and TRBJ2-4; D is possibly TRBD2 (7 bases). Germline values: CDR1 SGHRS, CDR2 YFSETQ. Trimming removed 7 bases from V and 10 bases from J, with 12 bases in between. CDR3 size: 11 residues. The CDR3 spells CASEGGGIQYF. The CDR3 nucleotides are TGCGCCAGCGAGGGGGGAGGGATTCAGTACTTC.

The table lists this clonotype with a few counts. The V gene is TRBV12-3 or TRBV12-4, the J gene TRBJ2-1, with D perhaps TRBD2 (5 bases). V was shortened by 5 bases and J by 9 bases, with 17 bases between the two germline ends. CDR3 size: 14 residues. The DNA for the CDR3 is TGTGCCAGCAGTGCCCAACTAGGTTCCGCTGAGCAGTTCTTC. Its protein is CASSAQLGSAEQFF.

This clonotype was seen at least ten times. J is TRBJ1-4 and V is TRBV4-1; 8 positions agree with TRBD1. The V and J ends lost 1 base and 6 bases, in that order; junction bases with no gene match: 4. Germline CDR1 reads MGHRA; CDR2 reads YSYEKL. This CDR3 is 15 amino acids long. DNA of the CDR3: TGCGCCAGCAGCCAAGGGAGGACAGGGTATGAAAAACTGTTTTTT. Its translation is CASSQGRTGYEKLFF.